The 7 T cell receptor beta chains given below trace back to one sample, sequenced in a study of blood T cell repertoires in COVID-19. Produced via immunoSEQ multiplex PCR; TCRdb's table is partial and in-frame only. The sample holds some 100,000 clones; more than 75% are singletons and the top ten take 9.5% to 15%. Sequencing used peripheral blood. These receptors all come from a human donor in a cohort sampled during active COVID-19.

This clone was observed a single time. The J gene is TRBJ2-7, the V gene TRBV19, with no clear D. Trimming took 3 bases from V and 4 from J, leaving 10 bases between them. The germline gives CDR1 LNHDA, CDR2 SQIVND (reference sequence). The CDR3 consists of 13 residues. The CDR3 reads CASSISGSYEQYF. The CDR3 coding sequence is TGTGCCAGTAGTATTTCAGGATCATACGAGCAGTACTTC.

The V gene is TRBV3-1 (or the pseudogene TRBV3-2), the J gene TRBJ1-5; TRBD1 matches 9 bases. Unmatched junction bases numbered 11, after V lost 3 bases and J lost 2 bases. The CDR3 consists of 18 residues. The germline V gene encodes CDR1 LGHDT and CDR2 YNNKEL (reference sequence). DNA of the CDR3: TGTGCCAGCAGCCAGGAGAAACTCGGGACAGGGCGCAATCAGCCCCAGCATTTT. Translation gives CASSQEKLGTGRNQPQHF.

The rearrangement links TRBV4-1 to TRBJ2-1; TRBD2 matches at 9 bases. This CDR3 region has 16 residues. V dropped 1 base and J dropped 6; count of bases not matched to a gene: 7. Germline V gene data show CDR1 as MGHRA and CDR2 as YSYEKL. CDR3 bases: TGCGCCAGCAGCCAAGGTCGACTAGCGGCCTTCAATGAGCAGTTCTTC. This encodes CASSQGRLAAFNEQFF.

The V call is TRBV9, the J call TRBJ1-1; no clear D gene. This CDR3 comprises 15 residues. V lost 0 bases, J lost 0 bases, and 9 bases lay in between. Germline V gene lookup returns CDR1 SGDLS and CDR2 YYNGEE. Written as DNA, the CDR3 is TGTGCCAGCAGCGTAGGAGGTAACATGAACACTGAAGCTTTCTTT. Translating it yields CASSVGGNMNTEAFF.

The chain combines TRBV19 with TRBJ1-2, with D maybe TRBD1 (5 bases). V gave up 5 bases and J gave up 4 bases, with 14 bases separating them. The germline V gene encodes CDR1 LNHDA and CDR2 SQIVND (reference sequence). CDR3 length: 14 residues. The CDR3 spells CASSPGRGGYGYTF. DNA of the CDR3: TGTGCCAGTAGTCCAGGGCGGGGAGGCTATGGCTACACCTTC.

This CDR3 reads CASSPMNTEAFF. The CDR3 region has the DNA TGTGCCAGCAGCCCTATGAACACTGAAGCTTTCTTT. The chain links TRBV7-9 to TRBJ1-1; D is undetermined. Germline-derived CDR1 and CDR2 are SEHNR and FQNEAQ (reference sequence). V was trimmed by 5 bases and J by 0 bases, leaving 4 bases between them. The CDR3 covers 12 residues.

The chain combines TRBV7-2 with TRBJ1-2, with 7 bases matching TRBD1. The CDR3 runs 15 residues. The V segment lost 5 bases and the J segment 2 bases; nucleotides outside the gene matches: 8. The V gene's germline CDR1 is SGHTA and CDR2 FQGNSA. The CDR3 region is CASSRRLQGNYGYTF. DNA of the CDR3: TGTGCCAGCAGCCGCCGACTACAGGGGAACTATGGCTACACCTTC.